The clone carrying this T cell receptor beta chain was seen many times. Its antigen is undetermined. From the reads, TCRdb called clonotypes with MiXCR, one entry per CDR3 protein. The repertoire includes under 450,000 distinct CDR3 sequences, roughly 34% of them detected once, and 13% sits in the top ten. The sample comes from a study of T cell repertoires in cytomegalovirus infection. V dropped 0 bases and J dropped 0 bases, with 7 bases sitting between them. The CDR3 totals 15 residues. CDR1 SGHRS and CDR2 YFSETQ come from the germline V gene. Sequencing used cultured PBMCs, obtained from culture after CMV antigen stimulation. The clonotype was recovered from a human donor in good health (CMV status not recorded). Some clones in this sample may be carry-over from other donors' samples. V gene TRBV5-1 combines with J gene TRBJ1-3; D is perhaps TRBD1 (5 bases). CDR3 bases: TGCGCCAGCAGCTTGGAGGGGCACTCTGGAAACACCATATATTTT. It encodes CASSLEGHSGNTIYF.